Included here is one T cell receptor (beta chain) sequence, with context. Its target is not known. These data come from a study of blood T cells in healthy people across ages. Study outcomes and limitations: Per million T cells, TCR beta diversity dropped roughly linearly as age increased.

The CDR3 sequence is 13 residues long. With V trimmed by 1 base and J by 2 bases, 2 bases remained unmatched. Germline loops: CDR1 SQVTM, CDR2 ANQGSEA. A sample-barcoded 5' primer and a J-beta primer mix were used in a second PCR of roughly 7 to 12 cycles. The authors tagged each cDNA molecule using a template-switch adaptor with 12 random nucleotides. TCRdb re-analysed the 5' RACE reads in MiXCR, keeping a single row per CDR3 protein. The data contain roughly 720,000 distinct CDR3 sequences, 53% of them singletons. This receptor was obtained from an elderly man in good health. The chain links TRBV29-1 to TRBJ2-7, with 7 nucleotides matching TRBD2. Sequences were obtained from blood. The CDR3 coding sequence is TGCAGCGTTGAAGTGGGGACTACCTACGAGCAGTACTTC. It codes for CSVEVGTTYEQYF.